The T cell receptor (beta chain) described here comes from a study of beta chain features in type 1 diabetes. Sequencing targeted expressed TCRB transcripts, as all isolated RNA had been reverse transcribed. Profiling relied on immunoSEQ multiplex PCR, and the TCRdb table lists in-frame clones only, not all of them. The top ten hold approximately 0.053% of the sample, which has 200,000 to 300,000 clones, over 65% seen once. This clone showed up just a few times. Germline CDR1 and CDR2: MDHEN and SYDVKM. The CDR3 sequence is 16 residues long. J lost 2 bases, V lost 5 bases, and 9 bases had no gene match.

Material for sequencing was naive CD4+ T cells from blood. The rearrangement uses TRBV28 and TRBJ2-3; 8 positions match TRBD1. This clonotype was obtained from a man between 25 and 39 years old in good health. The CDR3 nucleotides are TGTGCCAGCAGTGGAGGGACAGGCCAAACCACAGATACGCAGTATTTT. Its protein product is CASSGGTGQTTDTQYF.